This T cell receptor (beta chain) was retrieved from a study of early T cells in non-severe SARS-CoV-2 infection. Study at large: Chains stayed unpaired after sequencing of bulk RNA from unsorted whole blood.

With respect to this clonotype: The antigen is undetermined.

Unique molecular identifiers were affixed to single, distinct cDNA molecules. TCRdb reanalysed the 5' RACE reads using MiXCR and keeps one entry per CDR3 protein. The sample lists 40,000 to 55,000 distinct CDR3 sequences; about 6% were seen once. Regarding the study as a whole: Reliance on VDJdb matching favored anti-spike CD8 responses; private and CD4 specificities were missed.

Germline lookup yields CDR1 MNHEY and CDR2 SVGEGT. Trimming left V 3 bases short and J 0 bases short, with 8 bases between. This CDR3 has 14 residues. Source: whole blood, taken at baseline. The source of this sequence is an adult who was a healthcare worker with PCR-confirmed SARS-CoV-2 infection or an uninfected control (not recorded which). The rearrangement links TRBV6-2 or TRBV6-3 to TRBJ2-5, with unresolved D. The CDR3 DNA sequence: TGTGCCAGCAGTTATTGGGCGGACCAAGAGACCCAGTACTTC. It encodes CASSYWADQETQYF.